This T cell receptor beta chain was retrieved from a study of naive and memory T cell subsets. The beta constant-region primer was an equimolar mix of two oligonucleotides covering TRBC1 and TRBC2. Each CDR3 protein is one row after TCRdb ran MiXCR on the UMI-ligation and nested PCR reads. This sample has approximately 85,000 distinct CDR3 sequences, with 5.5% to 8.5% found just once. Per the germline V gene, CDR1 is ENHRY and CDR2 is SYGVKD. The CDR3 is made up of 14 amino acids. The ends were cut back, 6 bases at V and 4 bases at J, with 12 bases in the middle. Findings and caveats of the study: RNA-based TCR counts may shift with T cell activation and differentiation. The power law exponent of TCR abundance differed between naive and memory cells. In naive cells, over 90% of TCR sequences were seen only once. Gini index rose across naive, CM, EM and EMRA in CD4 and CD8.

In this sample, this clonotype turned up a few times. Antigen: not known. The TCR sequence derives from a human donor in good health. The V gene is TRBV10-3, the J gene TRBJ2-2; D ambiguous. Sequencing was done on a sample of central memory CD4+ T cells from blood. The CDR3 DNA follows: TGTGCCATCAGCGACGAAACCTTCACCGGGGAGCTGTTTTTT. This translates into CAISDETFTGELFF.